Described below is a single T cell receptor beta chain sequence and its context. This sample was included in a study of control samples from healthy donors and cancer patients. The CDR3 spans 12 residues. The V gene's germline CDR1 is SGHTA and CDR2 FQGNSA. V lost 2 bases and J 3 bases, leaving 4 bases between the germline ends. Data came from immunoSEQ multiplex PCR; TCRdb stores just in-frame clones and leaves some out. The repertoire holds around 68,000 clones, with about 80% as singletons. J is TRBJ1-1 and V is TRBV7-2; D is undetermined. The sample taken for sequencing was PBMCs. This TCR came from a woman between 50 and 59 years old with lung cancer. CDR3: CASSLSYTEAFF. The DNA for the CDR3 is TGTGCCAGCAGCTTATCTTACACTGAAGCTTTCTTT.